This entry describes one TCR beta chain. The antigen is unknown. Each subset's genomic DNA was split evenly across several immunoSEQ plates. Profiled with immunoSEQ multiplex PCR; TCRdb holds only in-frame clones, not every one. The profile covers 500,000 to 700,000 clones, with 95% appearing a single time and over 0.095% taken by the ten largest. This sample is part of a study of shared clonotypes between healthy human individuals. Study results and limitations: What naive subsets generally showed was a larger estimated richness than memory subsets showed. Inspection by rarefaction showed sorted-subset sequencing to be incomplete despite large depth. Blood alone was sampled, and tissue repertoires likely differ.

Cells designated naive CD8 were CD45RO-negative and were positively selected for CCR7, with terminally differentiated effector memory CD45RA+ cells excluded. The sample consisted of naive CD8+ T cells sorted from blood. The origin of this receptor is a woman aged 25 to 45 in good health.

The CDR3 loop is CASSPGLAGGPSYNEQFF. Here the CDR3 DNA reads TGTGCCAGCAGCCCCGGACTAGCGGGAGGGCCATCCTACAATGAGCAGTTCTTC. V is TRBV14 and J is TRBJ2-1, with TRBD2 identical over 15 bases. There are 18 residues in the CDR3. V gave up 4 bases and J gave up 1 base; unmatched junction bases: 5. Per germline, CDR1 SGHDN and CDR2 FVKESK.